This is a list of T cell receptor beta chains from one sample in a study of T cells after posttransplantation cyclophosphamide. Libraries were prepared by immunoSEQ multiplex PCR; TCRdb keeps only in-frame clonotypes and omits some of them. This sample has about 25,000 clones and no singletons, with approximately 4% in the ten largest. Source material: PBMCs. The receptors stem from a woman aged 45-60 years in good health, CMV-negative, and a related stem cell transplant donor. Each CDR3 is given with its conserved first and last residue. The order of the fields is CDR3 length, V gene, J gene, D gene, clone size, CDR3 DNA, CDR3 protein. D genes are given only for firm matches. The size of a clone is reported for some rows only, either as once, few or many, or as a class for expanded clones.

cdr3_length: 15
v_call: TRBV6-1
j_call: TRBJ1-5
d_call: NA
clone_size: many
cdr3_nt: TGTGCCAGCAGTGAAGGCAGGGGATTGTATCAGCCCCAGCATTTT
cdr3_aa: CASSEGRGLYQPQHF

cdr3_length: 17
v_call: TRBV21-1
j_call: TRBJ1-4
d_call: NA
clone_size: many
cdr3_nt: TGTGCCAGCAAAAACGGCGGGACAGGCTTAACCCATGAAAAACTGTTTTTT
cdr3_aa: CASKNGGTGLTHEKLFF

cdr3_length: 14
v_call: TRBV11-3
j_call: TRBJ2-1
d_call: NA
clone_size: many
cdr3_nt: TGTGCCAGCAGCTTAATGGCGGGAAGCAATGAGCAGTTCTTC
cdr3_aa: CASSLMAGSNEQFF

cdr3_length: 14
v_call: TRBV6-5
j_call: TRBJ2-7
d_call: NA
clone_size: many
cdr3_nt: TGTGCCAGCAGTCACCGGGACACCACCTACGAGCAGTACTTC
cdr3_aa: CASSHRDTTYEQYF

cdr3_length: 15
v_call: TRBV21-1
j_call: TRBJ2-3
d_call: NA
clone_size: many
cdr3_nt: TGTGCCAGCAGCAATCTCCGGGACTCCCGCGATACGCAGTATTTT
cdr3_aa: CASSNLRDSRDTQYF

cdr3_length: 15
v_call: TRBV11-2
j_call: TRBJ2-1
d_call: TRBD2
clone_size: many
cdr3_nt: TGTGCCAGCAGCTTAAGCGGGAGCTCCTACAATGAGCAGTTCTTC
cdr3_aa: CASSLSGSSYNEQFF

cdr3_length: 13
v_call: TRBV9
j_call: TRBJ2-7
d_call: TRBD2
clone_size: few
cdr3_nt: TGTGCCAGCAGCGTTCGGGGGGTCTACGAGCAGTACTTC
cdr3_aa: CASSVRGVYEQYF

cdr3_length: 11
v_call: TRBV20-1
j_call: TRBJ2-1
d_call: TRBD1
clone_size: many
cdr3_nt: TGCAGTGCTGACAGGGACAATGAGCAGTTCTTC
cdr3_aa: CSADRDNEQFF

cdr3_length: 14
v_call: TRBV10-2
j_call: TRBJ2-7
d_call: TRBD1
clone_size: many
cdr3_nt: TGCGCCAGCAGTGACAGACAGGGGTCCTACGAGCAGTACTTC
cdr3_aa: CASSDRQGSYEQYF

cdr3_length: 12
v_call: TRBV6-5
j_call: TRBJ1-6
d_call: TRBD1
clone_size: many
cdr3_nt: TGTGCCAGCGGGACAGGGGATTCACCCCTCCACTTT
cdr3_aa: CASGTGDSPLHF

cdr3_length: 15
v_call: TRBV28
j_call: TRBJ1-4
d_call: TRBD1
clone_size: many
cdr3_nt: TGTGCCAGCAGCCTAATAGGACAGGGGTGGGAAAAACTGTTTTTT
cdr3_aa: CASSLIGQGWEKLFF

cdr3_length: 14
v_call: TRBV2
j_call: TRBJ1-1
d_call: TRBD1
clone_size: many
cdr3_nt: TGTGCCAGCAGTGAGGACAGGGTGGTTTCTGAAGCTTTCTTT
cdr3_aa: CASSEDRVVSEAFF

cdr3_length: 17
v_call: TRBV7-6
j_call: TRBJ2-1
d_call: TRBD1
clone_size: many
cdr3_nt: TGTGCCAGCAGCTCCCATCGGGACAGTGAGTTCTACAATGAGCAGTTCTTC
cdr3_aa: CASSSHRDSEFYNEQFF

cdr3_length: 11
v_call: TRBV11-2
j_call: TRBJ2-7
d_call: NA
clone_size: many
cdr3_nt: TGTGCCAGCAGCGACACCTACGAGCAGTACTTC
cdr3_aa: CASSDTYEQYF

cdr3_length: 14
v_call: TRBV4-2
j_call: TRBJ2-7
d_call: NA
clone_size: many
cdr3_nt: TGTGCCAGCAGCCAAGGGACAGCAACCTACGAGCAGTACTTC
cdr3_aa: CASSQGTATYEQYF

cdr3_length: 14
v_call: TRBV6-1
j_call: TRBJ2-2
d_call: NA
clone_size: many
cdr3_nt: TGTGCCAGCAGTGTGGGACAGAACACCGGGGAGCTGTTTTTT
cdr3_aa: CASSVGQNTGELFF

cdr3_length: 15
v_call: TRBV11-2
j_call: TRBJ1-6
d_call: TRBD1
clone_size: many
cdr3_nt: TGTGCCAGCAGCTTAGCGGGACAGGGAAATTCACCCCTCCACTTT
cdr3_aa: CASSLAGQGNSPLHF

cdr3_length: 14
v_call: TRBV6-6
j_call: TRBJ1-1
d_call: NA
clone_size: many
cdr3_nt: TGTGCCAGCAGTTACTCGTCGCGGCAGACTGAAGCTTTCTTT
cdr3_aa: CASSYSSRQTEAFF

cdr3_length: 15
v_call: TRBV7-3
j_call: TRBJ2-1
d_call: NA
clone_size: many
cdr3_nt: TGTGCCAGCAGCCCGACATATACTCCCTACAATGAGCAGTTCTTC
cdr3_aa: CASSPTYTPYNEQFF

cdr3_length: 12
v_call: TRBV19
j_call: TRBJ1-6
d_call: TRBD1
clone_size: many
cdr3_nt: TGTGCCAGTCGACAGGGGGATTCACCCCTCCACTTT
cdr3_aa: CASRQGDSPLHF

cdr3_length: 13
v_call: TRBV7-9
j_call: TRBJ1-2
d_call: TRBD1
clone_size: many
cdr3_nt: TGTGCCAGCAGCCCACCAGGGGGTCTTGGCTACACCTTC
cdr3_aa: CASSPPGGLGYTF

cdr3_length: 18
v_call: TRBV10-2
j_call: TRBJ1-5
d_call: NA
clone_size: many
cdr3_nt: TGCGCCAGCAGTGAGTTGGCAGGGGTTGACAGGTCGCGTCAGCCCCAGCATTTT
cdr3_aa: CASSELAGVDRSRQPQHF

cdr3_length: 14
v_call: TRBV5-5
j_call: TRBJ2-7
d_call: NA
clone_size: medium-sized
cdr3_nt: TGTGCCAGCAGCCTCGGAGAGGGCTCCTACGAGCAGTACTTC
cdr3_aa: CASSLGEGSYEQYF

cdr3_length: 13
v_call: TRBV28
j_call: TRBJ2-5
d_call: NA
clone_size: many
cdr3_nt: TGTGCCAGCAGTTTCATGAACCGGGAGACCCAGTACTTC
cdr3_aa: CASSFMNRETQYF

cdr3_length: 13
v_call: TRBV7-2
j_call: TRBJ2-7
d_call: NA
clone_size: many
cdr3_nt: TGTGCCAGCACCGGAAACAGGGCCTACGAGCAGTACTTC
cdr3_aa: CASTGNRAYEQYF

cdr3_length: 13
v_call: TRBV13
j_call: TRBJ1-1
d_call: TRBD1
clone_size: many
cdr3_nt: TGTGCCAGCAGCCCAGGACAGGGGCCCAAAGCTTTCTTT
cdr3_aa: CASSPGQGPKAFF

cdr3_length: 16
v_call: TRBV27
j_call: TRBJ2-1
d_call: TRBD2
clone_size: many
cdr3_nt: TGTGCCAGCAGTGCCCCTAGCGGAAGCTCCTACAATGAGCAGTTCTTC
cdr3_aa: CASSAPSGSSYNEQFF

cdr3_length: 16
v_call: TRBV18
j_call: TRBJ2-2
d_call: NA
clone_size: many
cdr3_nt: TGTGCCAGCTCCGCCGATGACAGGACTAACACCGGGGAGCTGTTTTTT
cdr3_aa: CASSADDRTNTGELFF

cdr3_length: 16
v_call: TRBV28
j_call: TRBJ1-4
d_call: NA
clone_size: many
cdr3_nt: TGTGCCAGCAGTTTTAGGGGGAGGGCAACTAATGAAAAACTGTTTTTT
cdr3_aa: CASSFRGRATNEKLFF

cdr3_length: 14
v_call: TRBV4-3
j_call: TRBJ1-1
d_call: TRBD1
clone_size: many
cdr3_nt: TGCGCCAGCAGCCAGCCTACAGGGGGCACTGAAGCTTTCTTT
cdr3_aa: CASSQPTGGTEAFF

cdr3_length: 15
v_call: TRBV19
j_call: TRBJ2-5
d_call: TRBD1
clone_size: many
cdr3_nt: TGTGCCAGTAGTATAGCTCGGGACAGCCAAGAGACCCAGTACTTC
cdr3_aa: CASSIARDSQETQYF

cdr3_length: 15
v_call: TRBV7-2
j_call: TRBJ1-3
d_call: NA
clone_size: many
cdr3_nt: TGTGCCAGCAGCTCCACAGCCAGCTCTGGAAACACCATATATTTT
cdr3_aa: CASSSTASSGNTIYF

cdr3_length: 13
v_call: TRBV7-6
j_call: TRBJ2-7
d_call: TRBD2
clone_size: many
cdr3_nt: TGTGCCAGCAGCTTACGCGGGAGGGACGAGCAGTACTTC
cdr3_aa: CASSLRGRDEQYF

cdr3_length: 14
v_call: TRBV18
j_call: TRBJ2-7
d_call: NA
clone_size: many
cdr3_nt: TGTGCCAGCTCACCCGGGACACCAGCCTACGAGCAGTACTTC
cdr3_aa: CASSPGTPAYEQYF

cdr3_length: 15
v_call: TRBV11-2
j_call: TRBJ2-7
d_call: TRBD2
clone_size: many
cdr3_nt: TGTGCCAGCAGCTTAGTGGGACTAGCGGGGCCTGAGCAGTACTTC
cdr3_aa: CASSLVGLAGPEQYF

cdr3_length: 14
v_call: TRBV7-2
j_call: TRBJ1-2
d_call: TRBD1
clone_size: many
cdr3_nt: TGTGCCAGCAGCGCACAGGGGGCTGGCTATGGCTACACCTTC
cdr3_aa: CASSAQGAGYGYTF

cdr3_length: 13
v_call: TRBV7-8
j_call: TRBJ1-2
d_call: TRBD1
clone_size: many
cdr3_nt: TGTGCCAGCAGCCAAGGACAGGGTGATGGCTACACCTTC
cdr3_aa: CASSQGQGDGYTF

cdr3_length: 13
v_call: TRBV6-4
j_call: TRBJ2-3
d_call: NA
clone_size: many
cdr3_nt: TGTGCCAGCAGCCGGGAGTGGACAGATACGCAGTATTTT
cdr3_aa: CASSREWTDTQYF

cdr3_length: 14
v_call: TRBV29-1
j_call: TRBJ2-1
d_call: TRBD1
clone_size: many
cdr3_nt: TGCAGCGTACTACAGGGGGCTTCAGTCAATGAGCAGTTCTTC
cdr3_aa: CSVLQGASVNEQFF

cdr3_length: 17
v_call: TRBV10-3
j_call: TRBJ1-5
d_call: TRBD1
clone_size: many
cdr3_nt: TGTGCCATCAGTGAGTCTGGGACAGATTATAGCAATCAGCCCCAGCATTTT
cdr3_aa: CAISESGTDYSNQPQHF

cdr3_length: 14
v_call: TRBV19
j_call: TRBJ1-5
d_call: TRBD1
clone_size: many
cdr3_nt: TGTGCCAGTAGTACTCACAGGGGGTATCAGCCCCAGCATTTT
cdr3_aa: CASSTHRGYQPQHF

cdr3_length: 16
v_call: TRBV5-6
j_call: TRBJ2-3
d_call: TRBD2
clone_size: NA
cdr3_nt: TGTGCCAGCAGCTTGGGGGGGACTAGCGGGTCAGATACGCAGTATTTT
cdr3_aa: CASSLGGTSGSDTQYF